These 20 T cell receptor beta chains were sequenced from one sample in a study of blood T cell repertoires in COVID-19. Libraries were prepared by immunoSEQ multiplex PCR; TCRdb keeps only in-frame clonotypes and omits some of them. The profile covers approximately 300,000 clones, with over 75% appearing a single time and roughly 5.3% taken by the ten largest. The sample comprised PBMCs or T cells enriched from blood (not recorded which). The source of these receptors is a woman in her twenties or thirties who had recovered from COVID-19.

This chain joins TRBV5-1 and TRBJ1-4; D not resolved. V lost 0 bases and J lost 8, with 20 bases in between. Germline V lookup: CDR1 SGHRS, CDR2 YFSETQ. The CDR3 covers 17 residues. CDR3 sequence reads: CASSLGEVRGGREKLFF. In DNA, the CDR3 is TGCGCCAGCAGCTTGGGGGAAGTCCGAGGAGGACGGGAAAAACTGTTTTTT. The full variable domain, in which reference TRBV5-1 and TRBJ1-4 provide the parts outside the CDR3, is KAGVTQTPRYLIKTRGQQVTLSCSPISGHRSVSWYQQTPGQGLQFLFEYFSETQRNKGNFPGRFSGRQFSNSRSEMNVSTLELGDSALYLCASSLGEVRGGREKLFFGSGTQLSVL.

The chain carries TRBV24-1 and TRBJ2-5, with TRBD2 as a possible D gene (6 bases). V was clipped by 5 bases and J by 7 bases, with 10 bases between them. The CDR3 covers 12 residues. Germline V lookup: CDR1 KGHDR, CDR2 SFDVKD. Here the CDR3 DNA reads TGTGCCACCAGTGGGGCCGGGGGGACCCAGTACTTC. Its translation is CATSGAGGTQYF.

DNA for the CDR3: TGTGCCAGCAGCTTCTCCCAGGGAAGGGATGGCTACACCTTC. This gives the protein CASSFSQGRDGYTF. The genes are TRBV7-2 and TRBJ1-2; the D gene is possibly TRBD1 (5 bases). V was pared by 3 bases and J by 6 bases, with 14 bases between. Germline V gene data show CDR1 as SGHTA and CDR2 as FQGNSA. CDR3 length equals 14 residues.

The chain employs TRBV7-8 and TRBJ2-3, with 10 nucleotides matching TRBD1. Looked up from germline, CDR1 is SGHVS and CDR2 is FQNEAQ. With V trimmed by 0 bases and J by 0 bases, 6 bases remained unmatched. This CDR3 is built from 18 residues. Here the CDR3 DNA reads TGTGCCAGCAGCTTAGCCGGGACAGGGGCTACTAGCACAGATACGCAGTATTTT. Translation: CASSLAGTGATSTDTQYF.

This chain uses TRBV11-3 with TRBJ2-7; 9 bases match TRBD1. The CDR3 has 14 residues. The junction had 8 bases not matched to a gene; V was cut back by 5 bases and J by 6 bases. The germline CDR1 and CDR2 sequences are SGHNT and YENEEA. This CDR3 reads CASSPGTGTGEQYF. CDR3 nucleotide sequence: TGTGCCAGCAGCCCCGGGACAGGGACTGGCGAGCAGTACTTC.

The gene calls are TRBV9 and TRBJ1-1; 9 bases are a match to TRBD1. With 0 bases clipped from V and 8 bases from J, the junction kept 17 bases outside the gene matches. This CDR3 is 18 amino acids long. In germline, CDR1 is SGDLS, CDR2 YYNGEE. The CDR3 nucleotides are TGTGCCAGCAGCGTAGCCGATGTTGGCGGAACAGGGGGCGAGGAAGCTTTCTTT. Amino acid sequence: CASSVADVGGTGGEEAFF.

The V gene is TRBV7-2, the J gene TRBJ1-1, with 9 bases that match TRBD1. Per the germline V gene, CDR1 is SGHTA and CDR2 is FQGNSA. The CDR3 covers 18 residues. V was clipped by 3 bases and J by 5 bases; unmatched bases: 16. CDR3 DNA: TGTGCCAGCAGCTTTTTGCTAACAGGGGGCTTGGCGAAAACTGAAGCTTTCTTT. Translation gives CASSFLLTGGLAKTEAFF.

The sample holds one count of this clone. The chain combines TRBV5-1 with TRBJ2-5; D not resolved. Trimming pared 7 bases from V and 0 bases from J, leaving 7 bases between. Germline CDR1 is SGHRS and CDR2 is YFSETQ. This CDR3 comprises 12 residues. In DNA, the CDR3 is TGCGCCAGCGCCCAGGACCAAGAGACCCAGTACTTC. Amino acids: CASAQDQETQYF.

V gene TRBV19 combines with J gene TRBJ1-5; D call uncertain. The CDR3 runs 15 residues. V was trimmed by 9 bases and J by 3 bases, leaving 18 bases between them. Germline V gene sequence: CDR1 LNHDA, CDR2 SQIVND (reference sequence). In nucleotides, the CDR3 is TGTGCCAGCTCCGGCGGGTACAGTTACAATCAGCCCCAGCATTTT. Translating gives CASSGGYSYNQPQHF.

This clone was recorded once. The chain links TRBV30 to TRBJ1-4; D may be TRBD1 (6 bases). CDR3 length: 16 residues. Germline V gene lookup returns CDR1 GTSNPN and CDR2 SVGIG (reference sequence). V was trimmed by 1 base and J by 8 bases, leaving 20 bases between them. CDR3 in amino acids: CAWSGPSPGGKEKLFF. The CDR3 DNA follows: TGTGCCTGGAGTGGCCCCTCCCCGGGGGGCAAAGAAAAACTGTTTTTT.

J is TRBJ1-2 and V is TRBV6-1; TRBD1 aligns across 8 bases. Germline values: CDR1 MNHNS, CDR2 SASEGT. CDR3 length equals 16 residues. The V gene end was trimmed by 2 bases and the J gene end by 4 bases; junction bases not matched to a gene: 9. The CDR3 sequence: CASSEKEAGGGYGYTF. In DNA form, the CDR3 reads TGTGCCAGCAGTGAAAAAGAGGCAGGGGGCGGCTATGGCTACACCTTC.

J is TRBJ1-1 and V is TRBV18; D may be TRBD1 (6 bases). This CDR3 region has 18 residues. Germline CDR1 reads KGHSH; CDR2 reads LQKENI. Trimming stripped 2 bases from V and 0 bases from J, with 19 bases between. This CDR3 reads CASSPYRTAVQMNTEAFF. The CDR3 DNA reads as TGTGCCAGCTCACCATATCGGACAGCCGTACAGATGAACACTGAAGCTTTCTTT.

This rearrangement joins TRBV24-1 to TRBJ1-1, with no clear D. The germline CDR1 and CDR2 sequences are KGHDR and SFDVKD. Trimming pared 6 bases from V and 4 bases from J, leaving 11 bases between. The length of the CDR3 is 13 residues. The CDR3 DNA is TGTGCCACCAGTTCCGGGGAGGCCACTGAAGCTTTCTTT. Its translation is CATSSGEATEAFF.

V gene TRBV4-1 combines with J gene TRBJ1-4; 8 bases are a match to TRBD1. Germline CDR1 MGHRA, CDR2 YSYEKL. Trimming removed 1 base from V and 4 bases from J; junction bases left unmatched: 5. This CDR3 is built from 16 residues. CDR3 in amino acids: CASSQARGQDNEKLFF. The CDR3 bases are TGCGCCAGCAGCCAAGCACGGGGACAGGATAATGAAAAACTGTTTTTT.

V and J are TRBV4-1 and TRBJ1-5; 8 bases are a match to TRBD1. The CDR3 is made up of 16 amino acids. Germline V gene lookup returns CDR1 MGHRA and CDR2 YSYEKL. Trimming removed 4 bases from V and 3 bases from J; junction bases left unmatched: 8. CDR3 coding DNA: TGCGCCAGCAGCCGCAGGGACAGGATTGACAATCAGCCCCAGCATTTT. Its translation: CASSRRDRIDNQPQHF.

V and J are TRBV6-4 and TRBJ2-7; D unclear. V gave up 7 bases and J gave up 0 bases, with 10 bases separating them. Looked up from germline, CDR1 is MRHNA and CDR2 is SNTAGT. This CDR3 comprises 13 residues. CDR3 in amino acids: CASTGGFSYEQYF. In DNA form, the CDR3 reads TGTGCCAGCACGGGTGGATTCTCCTACGAGCAGTACTTC.

This clone appeared once. CDR3 loop: CASSPRGGEGTEAFF. The CDR3 DNA reads TGCGCCAGCAGCCCTCGAGGGGGCGAGGGGACTGAAGCTTTCTTT. The V and J genes are TRBV5-1 and TRBJ1-1, with 7 positions matching TRBD1. With 4 bases clipped from V and 5 bases from J, the junction kept 11 bases outside the gene matches. Germline V lookup: CDR1 SGHRS, CDR2 YFSETQ. The CDR3 totals 15 residues.

This clone was observed a handful of times. V gene TRBV28 combines with J gene TRBJ1-2, with TRBD1 as a possible D gene (5 bases). The CDR3 loop spans 15 amino acids. Germline loops: CDR1 MDHEN, CDR2 SYDVKM. The V end lost 1 base, the J end lost 3 bases, and 12 bases lay between the germline ends. Here the CDR3 DNA reads TGTGCCAGCAGTTTATATCGAGACAGATACTATGGCTACACCTTC. Protein product: CASSLYRDRYYGYTF.

The V gene is TRBV6-1, the J gene TRBJ1-1; the match to TRBD1 covers 7 bases. The CDR3 is 14 amino acids. V was clipped by 3 bases and J by 6 bases; unmatched bases: 7. Germline V gene lookup returns CDR1 MNHNS and CDR2 SASEGT. The CDR3 protein is CASSEMEGAAEAFF. CDR3 in DNA: TGTGCCAGCAGTGAGATGGAGGGGGCGGCTGAAGCTTTCTTT.

This clone was seen a handful of times. This chain joins TRBV18 and TRBJ2-2; the D gene is possibly TRBD2 (5 bases). The germline CDR1 and CDR2 sequences are KGHSH and LQKENI. CDR3 length: 15 amino acids. V lost 2 bases and J 6 bases, leaving 13 bases between the germline ends. CDR3 DNA sequence: TGTGCCAGCTCACCAAGCGCCGGGGATGCCGGGGAGCTGTTTTTT. This sequence encodes CASSPSAGDAGELFF.